Here is one T cell receptor (beta chain) with its context. Its antigen is undetermined. PCR amplification relied on 60 Vbeta primers (plus 13 Jbeta primers). Using immunoSEQ multiplex PCR, the repertoire was profiled, and TCRdb retains in-frame clones only, with some absent. The sample contains 170,000 or so clones, about 80% of which appear only once. The data derive from a study of cytomegalovirus exposure and HLA in healthy donors. The germline gives CDR1 SEHNR, CDR2 FQNEAQ (reference sequence). V shed 10 bases and J shed 0 bases, with 16 bases lying between them. This CDR3 is built from 14 residues. Overall study results and limits: Several of the most significant clusters were apparently associated with common viral pathogens in a later analysis.

The source of this sequence is a woman aged 50 to 65 in good health and CMV-seronegative. This chain joins TRBV7-9 and TRBJ2-7; D gene ambiguous. The sample taken for sequencing was PBMCs. This CDR3 is CATALSYSSYEQYF. CDR3 bases: TGTGCCACCGCTTTGTCGTACAGCTCCTACGAGCAGTACTTC.